The TCR beta chain under discussion was sequenced for a study of OX40 agonist ivuxolimab in advanced cancers. Overall study: With a range of roughly 20 to 80, age averaged approximately 55 years, and around 83% were male. Prior anti-PD-1, anti-PD-L1 or anti-CTLA-4 therapy did not bar entry, and roughly 40% had some. Points from the study as a whole: Circulating CD4+ and CD8+ T cells showed clonal expansion by week 6 at 0.1 to 3.0 mg/kg.

The ends lost 0 bases at V and 4 bases at J; junction bases unmatched: 8. CDR1 GTSNPN and CDR2 SVGIG come from the germline V gene (reference sequence). This CDR3 region has 15 residues. Notes on this clone: What it binds is not known.

Sequenced by immunoSEQ multiplex PCR; TCRdb stores in-frame clones only, minus some. Of tens of thousands of clones in the sample, around 90% were seen once. The TCR sequence derives from an adult with an advanced solid tumor such as melanoma, head and neck, liver or kidney cancer. V gene TRBV30 combines with J gene TRBJ2-5, with TRBD2 matching over 7 bases. The sample here was CD4+ or CD8+ T cells sorted from blood, taken in a trial of the OX40 agonist ivuxolimab. The CDR3 nucleotides read TGTGCCTGGAGTGTTTCGGGGGGAAAGGGAGAGACCCAGTACTTC. Its protein product is CAWSVSGGKGETQYF. Supplemented by reference TRBV30 and TRBJ2-5, the full variable domain reads SQTIHQWPATLVQPVGSPLSLECTVEGTSNPNLYWYRQAAGRGLQLLFYSVGIGQISSEVPQNLSASRPQDRQFILSSKKLLLSDSGFYLCAWSVSGGKGETQYFGPGTRLLVL.